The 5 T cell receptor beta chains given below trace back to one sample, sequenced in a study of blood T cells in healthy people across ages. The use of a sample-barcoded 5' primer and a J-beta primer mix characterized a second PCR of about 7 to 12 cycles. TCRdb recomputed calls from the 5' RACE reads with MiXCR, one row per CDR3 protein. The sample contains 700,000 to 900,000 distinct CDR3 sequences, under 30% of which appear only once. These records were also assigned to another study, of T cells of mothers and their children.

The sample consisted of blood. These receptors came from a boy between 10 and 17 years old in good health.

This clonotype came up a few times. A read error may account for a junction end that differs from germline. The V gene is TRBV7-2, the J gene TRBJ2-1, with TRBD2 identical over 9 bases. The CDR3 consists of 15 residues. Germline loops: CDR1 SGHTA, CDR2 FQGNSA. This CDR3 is CASSFSGGPYNKQFF. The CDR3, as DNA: TGTGCCAGCAGCTTCAGCGGGGGGCCCTACAATAAGCAGTTCTTC.

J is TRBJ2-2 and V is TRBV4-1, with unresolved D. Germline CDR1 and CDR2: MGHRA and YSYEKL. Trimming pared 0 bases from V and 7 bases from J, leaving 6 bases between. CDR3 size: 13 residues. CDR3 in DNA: TGCGCCAGCAGCCAAGATACCGGCGGGGAGCTGTTTTTT. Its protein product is CASSQDTGGELFF.

The CDR3 sequence: CAISASGGGNQPQHF. As DNA, the CDR3 is TGTGCCATCAGTGCATCGGGAGGAGGCAATCAGCCCCAGCATTTT. The chain couples TRBV10-3 to TRBJ1-5; no firm D call. This CDR3 has 15 amino acids. V dropped 4 bases and J dropped 2 bases, with 12 bases sitting between them. Looked up from germline, CDR1 is ENHRY and CDR2 is SYGVKD.

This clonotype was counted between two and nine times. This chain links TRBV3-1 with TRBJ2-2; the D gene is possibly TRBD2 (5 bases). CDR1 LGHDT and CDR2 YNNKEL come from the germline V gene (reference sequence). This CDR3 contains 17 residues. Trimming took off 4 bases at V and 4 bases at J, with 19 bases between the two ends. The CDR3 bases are TGTGCCAGCAGCCCAGGCTTGAGCGGTCCGGGCACCGGGGAGCTGTTTTTT. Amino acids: CASSPGLSGPGTGELFF.

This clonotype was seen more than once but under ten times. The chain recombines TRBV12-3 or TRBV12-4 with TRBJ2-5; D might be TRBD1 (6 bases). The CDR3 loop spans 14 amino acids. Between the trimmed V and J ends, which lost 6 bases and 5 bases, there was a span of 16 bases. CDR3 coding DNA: TGTGCCAGCAGGAAGGACTGGGGGCGGGAGACCCAGTACTTC. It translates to CASRKDWGRETQYF.